Shown below are 10 T cell receptor beta chains from a single sample sequenced in a study of blood T cell repertoires in COVID-19 (TCRdb year 2020). The library relied on the immunoSEQ multiplex PCR assay. TCRdb took this table from immuneACCESS and kept in-frame rearrangements with V and J called. Such tables lack part of the clones; where checked against another copy, unresolved V genes explain under half of the gap, and the rest is unexplained. The sample contains about 170,000 clones, approximately 86% of them found a single time. The top ten constitute under 3% of the sample. Sequenced material: peripheral blood. Source of these receptors: an elderly woman with COVID-19, enrolled during active disease.

CDR3 in amino acids: CASSYSQGQGRQPQHF. The CDR3 DNA sequence: TGTGCCAGCAGTTACTCTCAGGGACAGGGTAGGCAGCCCCAGCATTTT. V gene TRBV6-5 combines with J gene TRBJ1-5; 9 nucleotides align to TRBD1. The CDR3 is made up of 16 amino acids. Germline V gene sequence: CDR1 MNHEY, CDR2 SVGAGI. J was trimmed by 7 bases and V by 0 bases; bases with no gene match: 7.

This clone has just one count. The rearrangement links TRBV19 to TRBJ2-7, with 11 bases identical to TRBD2. After removal of 3 bases from V and 6 bases from J, the junction contained 7 bases not matched to a gene. This CDR3 is 15 amino acids long. Germline CDR1 and CDR2: LNHDA and SQIVND (reference sequence). The CDR3 loop is CASSITSGSIGEQYF. The DNA for the CDR3 is TGTGCCAGTAGTATCACTAGCGGGAGTATAGGCGAGCAGTACTTC.

The chain carries TRBV5-1 and TRBJ2-7, with 7 bases fitting TRBD1. The CDR3 consists of 15 residues. The trim removed 0 bases at V and 0 bases at J, leaving 3 bases unmatched. The germline V gene encodes CDR1 SGHRS and CDR2 YFSETQ. The CDR3 is CASSLVRDSSYEQYF. The CDR3 DNA sequence: TGCGCCAGCAGCTTGGTTAGGGACAGCTCCTACGAGCAGTACTTC.

The genes are TRBV19 and TRBJ1-3; perhaps TRBD1 as D (6 bases). Germline CDR1 reads LNHDA; CDR2 reads SQIVND (reference sequence). V gave up 9 bases and J gave up 0 bases, with 30 bases separating them. The CDR3 has 20 residues. CDR3 sequence (DNA): TGTGCCAGCATAGGGAGTCCGGGACACCGCAGGGGACCCTCTGGAAACACCATATATTTT. Its translation is CASIGSPGHRRGPSGNTIYF.

The chain combines TRBV19 with TRBJ1-6, with 8 bases lining up with TRBD1. The CDR3 extends over 15 amino acids. V gave up 5 bases and J gave up 5 bases; unmatched junction bases: 5. Germline V gene lookup returns CDR1 LNHDA and CDR2 SQIVND (reference sequence). DNA of the CDR3: TGTGCCAGTAGTTTCCCGGGACAGGATAATTCACCCCTCCACTTT. It encodes CASSFPGQDNSPLHF.

This clone was recorded only once. V usage is TRBV6-1 and J usage is TRBJ2-1; possibly TRBD2 for D (6 bases). From germline, CDR1 is MNHNS and CDR2 SASEGT. The CDR3 covers 16 residues. Deletions cut 2 bases from V and 4 bases from J, with 15 bases between. The CDR3 is CASSEYRLARYNEQFF. As DNA, the CDR3 is TGTGCCAGCAGTGAATATCGCCTAGCGAGGTACAATGAGCAGTTCTTC.

J is TRBJ2-7 and V is TRBV6-6; D may be TRBD2 (5 bases). Trimming took 4 bases from V and 7 from J, leaving 17 bases between them. The CDR3 spans 14 residues. Germline V gene sequence: CDR1 MNHNY, CDR2 SVGAGI (reference sequence). Here the CDR3 DNA reads TGTGCCAGCAGTTTCCCTACTGTGAGGGAGGAGCAGTACTTC. Its protein product is CASSFPTVREEQYF.

The chain combines TRBV19 with TRBJ1-1; D possibly corresponds to TRBD1 (5 bases). This CDR3 spans 15 amino acids. CDR1 and CDR2 (germline): LNHDA, SQIVND (reference sequence). V lost 2 bases to trimming and J lost 5 bases, with 15 bases between them. CDR3 DNA: TGTGCCAGTAGTATACAGGGATCAAGTCCGACTGAAGCTTTCTTT. The encoded protein is CASSIQGSSPTEAFF.

The chain has TRBV7-2 and TRBJ2-7; 9 bases fit TRBD1. V was clipped by 5 bases and J by 4 bases; unmatched bases: 9. The CDR3 consists of 15 residues. Looked up from germline, CDR1 is SGHTA and CDR2 is FQGNSA. The CDR3, as DNA: TGTGCCAGCAGCCCGTCTTCGGACAGGGGTTACGAGCAGTACTTC. Translation gives CASSPSSDRGYEQYF.

The rearrangement links TRBV28 to TRBJ1-1; D remains ambiguous. Germline CDR1 reads MDHEN; CDR2 reads SYDVKM. The CDR3 contains 11 residues. Trimming shortened V by 9 bases and J by 11 bases, and 16 bases separated the two germline ends. As DNA, the CDR3 is TGTGCCAGTGGACGGGAATATTGGGCTTTCTTT. Its translation: CASGREYWAFF.